The entry that follows covers one TCR beta chain sequence. This receptor's antigen is unknown. Base-call qualities are not available, and no considerably larger clone is one nucleotide away. The CDR3, from cysteine to phenylalanine, totals 11 residues. Here the CDR3 DNA is all that survives: 33 bases in frame from base 1. Based on the germline V gene (reference sequence), the CDR1 and CDR2 sequences are DFQATT and SNEGSKA. Trimming at the junction amounts to 6 bases on V and 13 bases on J, and the germline ends lie 16 bases apart. The sample belongs to a study of blood T cells in healthy people across ages (dated by TCRdb to 2014 to 2015). In the study overall: In model experiments, roughly one uniquely barcoded TCR beta cDNA molecule per two T cells was captured by template switching. To track age-related changes in TCR beta repertoire diversity, the study relied on deep sequencing normalized with unique cDNA molecular identifiers. The donors were split into four age groups: young (average 16 years), middle-aged (roughly 42), aged (approximately 60) and long-lived (more than 80). To avoid experimental bias, donors of different ages were spread randomly across the sequencing lanes. Two additional independent replicas of 1 million unique cDNA reads from the same blood draw were analyzed for two donors (one aged 18 to 30 and one aged 80 or older).

Library creation used 5' RACE. Sequencing relied on an Illumina HiSeq 2500. A second PCR of roughly 7 to 12 cycles was performed with a sample-barcoded 5' primer and a J-beta primer mix. A unique molecular identifier was introduced onto each TCR beta cDNA molecule by a template-switch 5' adaptor carrying 12 random nucleotides. Each sample yielded at least 2.5 million CDR3-containing paired-end reads. First-strand cDNA synthesis was performed from all RNA using the Mint cDNA synthesis kit, with priming by a TRBC-specific oligonucleotide. Following uracil-DNA glycosylase treatment, a first 18-cycle PCR with universal primers M1SS and BC2_uni_R was performed on all cDNA. As for the authors' bioinformatics: For normalization, 1 million high-quality reads were randomly selected from each sample, with every read carrying a distinct molecular identifier. Instead of being binned into consensus sequences, reads that shared molecular identifiers were thrown out. MiTCR, set to a Q25 quality threshold and the strictest error-elimination algorithm, was used for CDR3 identification, clonotype clustering and error correction. A nonparametric unseen species model using Euler transformation provided a lower-bound estimate of total TCR beta diversity. The raw public reads went through TCRdb reprocessing: fastp at Q25, MiXCR clone calling, in-frame beta chains kept. Each CDR3 protein gets just one entry, which takes the most common genes and DNA from the rows behind it. The V and J calls here are based on TCRdb, not the publication. The sample yields hundreds of thousands of distinct CDR3 sequences; about 36% were counted once. Roughly 13% of the sample rests with the top ten.

On the study overall, not on this receptor specifically: Because donor CMV infection status was unknown, age-related changes in expanded clonotypes were potentially confounded. Observed TCR beta diversity per million T cells fell roughly linearly with age, and a significant reduction was already apparent by age roughly 41. Because profiling used bulk unsorted PBMCs, naive and antigen-experienced compartments could not be compared conclusively. Estimates of total diversity from one million sequenced T cells were regarded as lower bounds and underestimates. The percentage of naive T cells measured by flow cytometry correlated strongly with observed TCR beta diversity. Compared with the aged group, more naive CD4+ T cells, fewer expanded clones and increased TCR diversity were shown by the long-lived group, suggesting age selection.

The approximately 39 donors, aged roughly 6 to 100 years, were systemically healthy Caucasian individuals from Russia. Each donor gave around 9.8 milliliters of peripheral blood, collected into EDTA-treated Vacutainer tubes. Ficoll-Paque density-gradient centrifugation was used to isolate PBMCs, with at least 6.5 million per sample. Trizol reagent was used to extract total RNA from the PBMCs, yielding at least 5 micrograms per sample. For every donor, an aliquot of PBMCs went through flow cytometry to measure the percentages of naive CD45RAhigh/CD27high T cells. This receptor was obtained from a man between 18 and 29 years old in good health. The chain is assembled from TRBV20-1 and TRBJ2-4; the D gene cannot be resolved reliably. Sequencing input: blood. At the DNA level, the sequence is TGCAGTGCCATAGGAGCAGGAGAGCAGTACTTC. Protein translation: CSAIGAGEQYF.